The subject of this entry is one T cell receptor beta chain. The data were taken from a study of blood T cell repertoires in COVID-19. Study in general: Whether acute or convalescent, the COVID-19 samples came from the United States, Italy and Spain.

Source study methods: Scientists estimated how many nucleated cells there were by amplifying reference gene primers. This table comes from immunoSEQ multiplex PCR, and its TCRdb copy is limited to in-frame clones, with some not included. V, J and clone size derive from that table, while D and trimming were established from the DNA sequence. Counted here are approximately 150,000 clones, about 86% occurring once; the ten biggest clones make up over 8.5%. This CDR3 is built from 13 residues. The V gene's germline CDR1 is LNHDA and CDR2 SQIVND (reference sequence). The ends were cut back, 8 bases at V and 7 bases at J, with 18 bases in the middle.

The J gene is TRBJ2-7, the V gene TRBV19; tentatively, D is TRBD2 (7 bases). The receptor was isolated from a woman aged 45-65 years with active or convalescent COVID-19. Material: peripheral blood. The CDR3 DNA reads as TGTGCCAGTCGGGCGAGGGGGGGGAGAGAGCAGTACTTC. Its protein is CASRARGGREQYF. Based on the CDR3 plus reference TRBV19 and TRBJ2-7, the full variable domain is DGGITQSPKYLFRKEGQNVTLSCEQNLNHDAMYWYRQDPGQGLRLIYYSQIVNDFQKGDIAEGYSVSREKKESFPLTVTSAQKNPTAFYLCASRARGGREQYFGPGTRLTVT.